Shown below are 14 T cell receptor beta chains from a single sample sequenced in a study of CD8+CD57+ T cells in acquired aplastic anemia (dated by TCRdb to the late 2010s). Sequenced using an Illumina HiSeq 2000. TCR beta VDJ combination and CDR3 sequence profiling used genomic DNA as the template. The raw public reads went through TCRdb reprocessing: fastp at Q25, MiXCR clone calling, in-frame beta chains kept. For every CDR3 protein sequence, its rows merge into one entry that carries the most common genes and DNA. A total of fewer than 250,000 distinct CDR3 sequences appear in this sample, about half of them only once. The ten biggest clones cover 15% to 20% of the sample. Flow cytometry had shown CD8+CD57+ cell expansion in the patients selected for sequencing. The sequencing sample was made of sorted CD4+, CD8+, or CD8+CD57+ T cells (not recorded which) from PBMCs. The receptors come from a human donor with aplastic anemia.

This clonotype was picked up many times. This chain joins TRBV20-1 and TRBJ2-3; TRBD2 matches 13 bases. V was clipped by 1 base and J by 2 bases; unmatched bases: 9. This CDR3 has 18 amino acids. Germline values: CDR1 DFQATT, CDR2 SNEGSKA (reference sequence). CDR3 sequence (DNA): TGCAGTGCTAGAGGGTACGGGACTAGCGGGGTGAACACAGATACGCAGTATTTT. Protein: CSARGYGTSGVNTDTQYF.

As for this clonotype: A clone one base away is much larger, so this may be a read error. The rearrangement joins TRBV2 to TRBJ2-3, with a weak D call TRBD1 (6 bases). Per the germline V gene, CDR1 is SNHLY and CDR2 is FYNNEI. The CDR3 consists of 14 residues. V was trimmed by 8 bases and J by 0 bases, leaving 12 bases between them. The CDR3 DNA reads TGTGCCAGCGAACAGGGAACTAGCACAGATACGCAGTATTTT. It specifies CASEQGTSTDTQYF.

V gene TRBV15 combines with J gene TRBJ1-2; 9 positions agree with TRBD1. After removal of 5 bases from V and 8 bases from J, the junction contained 6 bases not matched to a gene. Germline V gene lookup returns CDR1 LNHNV and CDR2 YYDKDF (reference sequence). The CDR3 covers 13 residues. The CDR3 sequence is CATSWDRVGGYTF. In DNA, the CDR3 is TGTGCCACCAGCTGGGACAGGGTAGGCGGCTACACCTTC.

There are many counts of this clonotype. V is TRBV5-4 and J is TRBJ1-1; unclear D gene. CDR1 SGHNT and CDR2 YYREEE come from the germline V gene (reference sequence). The CDR3 length is 12 residues. V dropped 2 bases and J dropped 8 bases, with 10 bases sitting between them. The CDR3 loop is CASSFFGFEAFF. The CDR3, as DNA: TGTGCCAGCAGCTTTTTTGGGTTCGAAGCTTTCTTT.

This clonotype was observed a handful of times. J is TRBJ2-3 and V is TRBV27; D unresolved. V lost 6 bases, J lost 8 bases, and 18 bases lay in between. The CDR3 contains 14 residues. CDR1 and CDR2 (germline): MNHEY, SMNVEV (reference sequence). The CDR3 DNA follows: TGTGCCAGCAGCCTCGTTAGAGTCCACGGTACGCAGTATTTT. Residues: CASSLVRVHGTQYF.

Many counts were recorded for this clonotype. The rearrangement uses TRBV10-3 and TRBJ2-1; a weak D match, TRBD1 (6 bases). The V gene lost 4 bases and the J gene lost 6 bases, with 19 bases spanning the gap. CDR3 length equals 16 residues. The germline CDR1 and CDR2 sequences are ENHRY and SYGVKD. CDR3 residues: CAISGGVGARSNEQFF. The CDR3 nucleotides are TGTGCCATCAGTGGGGGAGTGGGGGCCCGAAGCAATGAGCAGTTCTTC.

About this clonotype itself: At one boundary the junction diverges from the germline segment, which might be a read error. The chain is built from TRBV15 and TRBJ1-1; the D is unclear. This CDR3 spans 17 amino acids. From germline, CDR1 is LNHNV and CDR2 YYDKDF (reference sequence). CDR3: CATSSELALGMNTEAFF. CDR3 bases: TGTGCCACCAGCAGTGAGTTGGCCTTGGGCATGAACACTGAAGCTTTCTTC.

The J gene is TRBJ1-1, the V gene TRBV5-1; tentative D call: TRBD1 (6 bases). The CDR3 sequence is 14 residues long. The V gene's germline CDR1 is SGHRS and CDR2 YFSETQ. Trimming removed 0 bases at V and 3 bases at J, with 9 bases between. CDR3 nucleotides: TGCGCCAGCAGCTTGGTGGCAGGGGACACTGAAGCTTTCTTT. Protein product: CASSLVAGDTEAFF.

This clonotype occurred a few times. The chain employs TRBV5-1 and TRBJ2-4; D is possibly TRBD2 (6 bases). V lost 3 bases and J 1 base, leaving 17 bases between the germline ends. This CDR3 spans 17 amino acids. Germline lookup yields CDR1 SGHRS and CDR2 YFSETQ. The CDR3 DNA follows: TGCGCCAGCAGCTGGGGGGATACCGCGAGGGCCAAAAACATTCAGTACTTC. This translates into CASSWGDTARAKNIQYF.

The count of this clonotype is one. This may be a read error: a much more frequent sequence differs by one nucleotide. The rearrangement uses TRBV6-5 and TRBJ1-1; D is uncertain. The germline gives CDR1 MNHEY, CDR2 SVGAGI. Trimming stripped 11 bases from V and 4 bases from J, with 17 bases between. CDR3 length equals 13 residues. CDR3: CADLPDGLTEAFF. CDR3 sequence (DNA): TGTGCCGATTTACCCGACGGTCTCACTGAAGCTTTCTTT.

The chain is built from TRBV9 and TRBJ1-1; D may be TRBD1 (5 bases). Germline V CDR1 and CDR2: SGDLS, YYNGEE. The CDR3 sequence is 16 residues long. V gave up 1 base and J gave up 7 bases, with 20 bases separating them. Here the CDR3 DNA reads TGTGCCAGCAGCGTAAGTGTACAGGCCTCCTACAATGAAGCTTTCTTT. As protein: CASSVSVQASYNEAFF.

This clonotype was counted only a few times. One base away lies a much larger clone, so this may be a sequencing read error. The CDR3 does not end in the conserved phenylalanine or tryptophan, so this is likely a read error. This chain's CDR3 is CASSVVPESTEAFL. For the CDR3, the DNA is TGTGCCAGCAGCGTAGTGCCTGAGTCCACTGAAGCTTTCCTT. V usage is TRBV9 and J usage is TRBJ1-1; D is uncertain. The V end was cut by 0 bases, the J end by 4 bases, with 10 bases between. This CDR3 is built from 14 residues. Germline CDR1 is SGDLS and CDR2 is YYNGEE.

This clonotype was recorded at least ten times. The rearrangement uses TRBV20-1 and TRBJ2-7, with D maybe TRBD2 (6 bases). Deletions cut 0 bases from V and 0 bases from J, with 12 bases between. The germline gives CDR1 DFQATT, CDR2 SNEGSKA (reference sequence). The CDR3 has 15 residues. CDR3 sequence reads: CSARDEAGSSYEQYF. The CDR3 DNA follows: TGCAGTGCTAGAGATGAGGCGGGGAGCTCCTACGAGCAGTACTTC.

This clonotype has at least ten counts. The chain uses TRBV20-1 and TRBJ1-6; D is unresolved. Trimming pared 1 base from V and 7 bases from J, leaving 8 bases between. Germline V gene lookup returns CDR1 DFQATT and CDR2 SNEGSKA (reference sequence). This CDR3 contains 13 residues. CDR3 residues: CSARGLQNSPLHF. CDR3 sequence (DNA): TGCAGTGCTAGAGGACTGCAAAATTCACCCCTCCACTTT.